The 32 T cell receptor beta chains given below trace back to one sample, sequenced in a study of blood T cell repertoires in COVID-19. Sequenced by immunoSEQ multiplex PCR; TCRdb stores in-frame clones only, minus some. The data show 200,000 to 250,000 clones, about 88% seen once. Specimen: PBMCs or T cells enriched from blood (not recorded which). The source of these receptors is a woman in her thirties who had been exposed to COVID-19.

The J gene is TRBJ2-3, the V gene TRBV29-1, with D tentatively TRBD1 (6 bases). V was shortened by 8 bases and J by 4 bases, with 25 bases between the two germline ends. CDR1 and CDR2 from the germline V gene are SQVTM and ANQGSEA. The CDR3 consists of 16 residues. The CDR3 DNA follows: TGCAGCTTGGGGGCTGGGGGCCTCCTGGGGGCAGATACGCAGTATTTT. Translation: CSLGAGGLLGADTQYF.

The chain combines TRBV27 with TRBJ1-5, with 7 bases aligning to TRBD1. There are 15 residues in the CDR3. Germline V lookup: CDR1 MNHEY, CDR2 SMNVEV (reference sequence). With V trimmed by 4 bases and J by 7 bases, 10 bases remained unmatched. CDR3 amino acids: CASSSLQGLFQPQHF. The CDR3 DNA follows: TGTGCCAGCAGTTCGTTACAGGGGTTGTTCCAGCCCCAGCATTTT.

This chain uses TRBV7-6 with TRBJ2-2; tentatively, D is TRBD2 (6 bases). Trimming removed 1 base from V and 4 bases from J, with 10 bases in between. Germline V gene sequence: CDR1 SGHVS, CDR2 FNYEAQ. The CDR3 has 15 amino acids. The CDR3 DNA is TGTGCCAGCAGCTTAGGGGCGGGGAGCACCGGGGAGCTGTTTTTT. Its protein product is CASSLGAGSTGELFF.

This chain links TRBV2 with TRBJ2-2; D is perhaps TRBD1 (6 bases). CDR3 length: 14 amino acids. The V end lost 6 bases, the J end lost 4 bases, and 12 bases lay between the germline ends. Germline values: CDR1 SNHLY, CDR2 FYNNEI. The CDR3 DNA sequence: TGTGCCAGCAGCAGGGGCCTGGGCACCGGGGAGCTGTTTTTT. Protein sequence: CASSRGLGTGELFF.

The chain recombines TRBV12-3 or TRBV12-4 with TRBJ2-5; maybe TRBD2 (5 bases). Trimming took off 3 bases at V and 3 bases at J, with 5 bases between the two ends. This CDR3 spans 12 amino acids. The CDR3 loop reads CASSFGEETQYF. For the CDR3, the DNA is TGTGCCAGCAGTTTCGGGGAAGAGACCCAGTACTTC.

In nucleotides, the CDR3 is TGTGCCAGCAGTGAAGTAGGGGTGGGCTACGAGCAGTACTTC. It is translated as CASSEVGVGYEQYF. V usage is TRBV6-1 and J usage is TRBJ2-7, with TRBD1 as a possible D gene (5 bases). The germline V gene has CDR1 MNHNS and CDR2 SASEGT. This CDR3 is 14 amino acids long. Trimming removed 1 base from V and 3 bases from J, with 10 bases in between.

As DNA, the CDR3 is TGTGCCAGCAGCCCCACGGGGTCCAATCAGCCCCAGCATTTT. This translates into CASSPTGSNQPQHF. This chain uses TRBV28 with TRBJ1-5; D is ambiguous. With 6 bases removed from V and 3 bases from J, the gap between germline ends came to 12 bases. The CDR3 runs to 14 residues. Germline V gives CDR1 MDHEN, CDR2 SYDVKM.

This sequence joins TRBV12-5 and TRBJ2-7; 7 nucleotides match TRBD1. The ends lost 3 bases at V and 1 base at J; junction bases unmatched: 6. Germline V gives CDR1 LGHNT, CDR2 FRNRAP. This CDR3 comprises 15 residues. CDR3 in amino acids: CASGLRDRKSYEQYF. As DNA, the CDR3 is TGTGCTAGTGGTTTAAGGGACAGAAAATCCTACGAGCAGTACTTC.

The gene calls are TRBV4-1 and TRBJ2-2; D is unresolved. V gave up 1 base and J gave up 7 bases, with 13 bases separating them. The V gene's germline CDR1 is MGHRA and CDR2 YSYEKL. This CDR3 spans 15 amino acids. This CDR3 reads CASSQGHGYDGELFF. Here the CDR3 DNA reads TGCGCCAGCAGCCAAGGTCACGGGTACGACGGGGAGCTGTTTTTT.

This clone was found once. The rearrangement joins TRBV7-8 to TRBJ1-5; a weak D match, TRBD1 (5 bases). Germline values: CDR1 SGHVS, CDR2 FQNEAQ. This CDR3 is built from 15 residues. Trimming cost V 3 bases and J 1 base, with 10 bases left between them. The CDR3 reads CASSLARVSNQPQHF. CDR3 coding DNA: TGTGCCAGCAGCTTGGCCAGGGTAAGCAATCAGCCCCAGCATTTT.

The chain recombines TRBV7-9 with TRBJ2-7, with unresolved D. Germline V gene data show CDR1 as SEHNR and CDR2 as FQNEAQ (reference sequence). Trimming removed 1 base from V and 5 bases from J, with 9 bases in between. The CDR3 runs to 13 residues. As DNA, the CDR3 is TGTGCCAGCAGCTTAGGGGCAGGCGACGAGCAGTACTTC. It codes for CASSLGAGDEQYF.

With regard to this clone: The junction departs from germline at one end; a sequencing error may be responsible. The chain uses TRBV27 and TRBJ1-6; a weak D match, TRBD1 (5 bases). Germline assignment: CDR1 MNHEY and CDR2 SMNVEV (reference sequence). CDR3 size: 17 residues. The CDR3 spells CASSTITGFSYNSPFHF. As DNA, the CDR3 is TGTGCCAGCAGTACGATTACAGGATTCTCCTATAATTCACCCTTCCACTTT.

The chain joins TRBV9 to TRBJ1-3; D is perhaps TRBD1 (5 bases). Trimming left V 2 bases short and J 4 bases short, with 10 bases between. Germline V gene data show CDR1 as SGDLS and CDR2 as YYNGEE. The CDR3 is 14 amino acids. CDR3 coding DNA: TGTGCCAGCAGCGTGGGGGGAGCGGGAAACACCATATATTTT. This translates into CASSVGGAGNTIYF.

The rearrangement uses TRBV24-1 and TRBJ2-2; tentative D call: TRBD2 (5 bases). This CDR3 contains 15 residues. V lost 5 bases to trimming and J lost 2 bases, with 11 bases between them. Germline V gene sequence: CDR1 KGHDR, CDR2 SFDVKD. The CDR3 DNA is TGTGCCACCAGTGGGCTCGGGATTAACACCGGGGAGCTGTTTTTT. Amino acids: CATSGLGINTGELFF.

The J gene is TRBJ1-5, the V gene TRBV2; D not certain. The CDR3 is 14 amino acids. V was clipped by 8 bases and J by 5 bases, with 16 bases between them. The germline gives CDR1 SNHLY, CDR2 FYNNEI. CDR3 region: CASGAARSYQPQHF. The CDR3 nucleotides read TGTGCCAGCGGCGCGGCCCGCAGTTATCAGCCCCAGCATTTT.

This chain uses TRBV5-1 with TRBJ1-1; 7 bases line up with TRBD1. Germline lookup yields CDR1 SGHRS and CDR2 YFSETQ. The CDR3 runs to 15 residues. With 1 base clipped from V and 1 base from J, the junction kept 4 bases outside the gene matches. CDR3 region: CASSLQGQKNTEAFF. CDR3 bases: TGCGCCAGCAGCTTGCAGGGACAGAAGAACACTGAAGCTTTCTTT.

V and J are TRBV6-5 and TRBJ2-5, with D perhaps matching TRBD1 (6 bases). The length of the CDR3 is 11 residues. Per germline, CDR1 MNHEY and CDR2 SVGAGI. V was cut by 8 bases and J by 3 bases, with 7 bases left in between. For the CDR3, the DNA is TGTGCCAGCCGGACAGAAGAGACCCAGTACTTC. Its translation: CASRTEETQYF.

This clone showed up just once. This chain joins TRBV6-6 and TRBJ1-5; 7 bases are a match to TRBD1. Germline values: CDR1 MNHNY, CDR2 SVGAGI (reference sequence). The CDR3 extends over 15 amino acids. After removal of 6 bases from V and 4 bases from J, the junction contained 9 bases not matched to a gene. Here the CDR3 reads CASSAHRQGNQPQHF. The DNA of the CDR3 is TGTGCCAGCAGCGCCCACAGACAGGGAAATCAGCCCCAGCATTTT.

DNA for the CDR3: TGCGCCAGCAACAGACAAGGCGGCACAGATACGCAGTATTTT. It specifies CASNRQGGTDTQYF. The chain is built from TRBV5-1 and TRBJ2-3; no definite D call. The ends were cut back, 6 bases at V and 1 base at J, with 12 bases in the middle. The CDR3 loop spans 14 amino acids. In germline, CDR1 is SGHRS, CDR2 YFSETQ. The whole variable domain, filled in from reference TRBV5-1 and TRBJ2-3, reads KAGVTQTPRYLIKTRGQQVTLSCSPISGHRSVSWYQQTPGQGLQFLFEYFSETQRNKGNFPGRFSGRQFSNSRSEMNVSTLELGDSALYLCASNRQGGTDTQYFGPGTRLTVL.

This rearrangement joins TRBV21-1 to TRBJ1-1; TRBD1, as called in the table, went unchecked against the DNA. TRBV21-1 is noted as a pseudogene. The CDR3 loop spans 14 amino acids. CDR3 sequence (DNA): TGTGCCAGCAGCAAAGAACAGATGAACACTGAAGCTTTCTTT. Protein sequence: CASSKEQMNTEAFF.

This clone was found a few times. This chain uses TRBV30 with TRBJ1-4, with a weak D call TRBD1 (5 bases). Per germline, CDR1 GTSNPN and CDR2 SVGIG (reference sequence). The CDR3 spans 16 residues. Trimming stripped 3 bases from V and 4 bases from J, with 18 bases between. CDR3 sequence reads: CAWSPGPGAFNEKLFF. Written as DNA, the CDR3 is TGTGCCTGGAGCCCCGGCCCTGGGGCATTTAATGAAAAACTGTTTTTT.

This chain joins TRBV19 and TRBJ2-2; 8 bases match TRBD2. V gave up 3 bases and J gave up 7 bases; unmatched junction bases: 10. The length of the CDR3 is 16 residues. Germline V gene lookup returns CDR1 LNHDA and CDR2 SQIVND (reference sequence). The CDR3 DNA is TGTGCCAGTAGTATCCATAGCGGGGTGTTTCACGGGGAGCTGTTTTTT. Protein product: CASSIHSGVFHGELFF.

V and J are TRBV14 and TRBJ1-4; D is unresolved. This CDR3 has 14 amino acids. Per germline, CDR1 SGHDN and CDR2 FVKESK. V was cut by 5 bases and J by 0 bases, with 7 bases left in between. DNA for the CDR3: TGTGCCAGCAGCGCAACAGCAACTAATGAAAAACTGTTTTTT. Its protein is CASSATATNEKLFF.

This clone came up a few times. This rearrangement joins TRBV18 to TRBJ1-1, with TRBD1 matching over 9 bases. The CDR3 sequence is 13 residues long. CDR1 is KGHSH and CDR2 is LQKENI in the germline V gene. The ends lost 4 bases at V and 7 bases at J; junction bases unmatched: 4. The CDR3 DNA reads as TGTGCCAGCTCACTACAGGGGGCCGGTGAAGCTTTCTTT. This gives the protein CASSLQGAGEAFF.

There are a few counts of this clone. The chain uses TRBV11-3 and TRBJ2-7; 13 bases are shared with TRBD2. Per the germline V gene, CDR1 is SGHNT and CDR2 is YENEEA. CDR3 length: 17 amino acids. Trimming cost V 5 bases and J 6 bases; bases outside gene matches: 13. This CDR3 reads CASSGGTRGLAGFEQYF. In nucleotides, the CDR3 is TGTGCCAGCAGCGGAGGAACAAGGGGACTAGCGGGATTCGAGCAGTACTTC.

V is TRBV7-9 and J is TRBJ1-2; a weak D match, TRBD1 (6 bases). Trimming pared 6 bases from V and 7 bases from J, leaving 21 bases between. This CDR3 region has 15 residues. Per germline, CDR1 SEHNR and CDR2 FQNEAQ (reference sequence). CDR3 sequence reads: CASSPSSDRPSGYTF. The CDR3 bases are TGTGCCAGCAGTCCTAGCTCCGACAGGCCCTCTGGCTACACCTTC.

This clone showed up just once. The chain employs TRBV7-8 and TRBJ1-1, with D unresolved. Looked up from germline, CDR1 is SGHVS and CDR2 is FQNEAQ. This CDR3 has 15 residues. Trimming cost V 1 base and J 2 bases, with 11 bases left between them. The CDR3 DNA sequence: TGTGCCAGCAGCTTAGGCCAGCGGGGAAACACTGAAGCTTTCTTT. Translating it yields CASSLGQRGNTEAFF. Complete variable domain (other parts from reference TRBV7-8 and TRBJ1-1): GAGVSQSPRYKVAKRGQDVALRCDPISGHVSLFWYQQALGQGPEFLTYFQNEAQLDKSGLPSDRFFAERPEGSVSTLKIQRTQQEDSAVYLCASSLGQRGNTEAFFGQGTRLTVV.

The chain has TRBV20-1 and TRBJ2-2; the match to TRBD2 covers 9 bases. V gave up 3 bases and J gave up 7 bases; unmatched junction bases: 9. The CDR3 runs to 15 residues. CDR1 and CDR2 from the germline V gene are DFQATT and SNEGSKA (reference sequence). CDR3 loop: CSASPQRGAFGELFF. The CDR3 DNA reads TGCAGTGCTAGTCCGCAGCGGGGGGCCTTCGGGGAGCTGTTTTTT.

In its sample, this clone was seen a few times. The chain links TRBV12-3 or TRBV12-4 to TRBJ1-2; the match to TRBD1 covers 9 bases. This CDR3 contains 13 residues. Unmatched junction bases numbered 6, after V lost 6 bases and J lost 7 bases. Written as DNA, the CDR3 is TGTGCCAGCAGCACAGGGGGCGCGGGTGGCTACACCTTC. It yields the protein CASSTGGAGGYTF.

This clone was observed a single time. The CDR3: CASSDSGTGTRNSPLHF. CDR3 coding DNA: TGTGCCAGCAGTGACTCGGGGACAGGGACTCGGAATTCACCCCTCCACTTT. The rearrangement links TRBV6-4 to TRBJ1-6; 9 bases fit TRBD1. Unmatched junction bases numbered 7, after V lost 0 bases and J lost 7 bases. There are 17 residues in the CDR3. From germline, CDR1 is MRHNA and CDR2 SNTAGT.

The chain has TRBV7-8 and TRBJ2-7, with a tentative D call TRBD2 (5 bases). This CDR3 comprises 15 residues. The germline gives CDR1 SGHVS, CDR2 FQNEAQ. Trimming removed 2 bases at V and 2 bases at J, with 13 bases between. The CDR3 DNA sequence: TGTGCCAGCAGCTTAAACGAAGGACTGCCCTACGAGCAGTACTTC. This codes for CASSLNEGLPYEQYF.

The genes are TRBV6-6 and TRBJ2-7; TRBD2 agrees at 9 bases. The germline gives CDR1 MNHNY, CDR2 SVGAGI (reference sequence). The CDR3 is 13 amino acids. V was pared by 5 bases and J by 4 bases, with 3 bases of the junction left unmatched. Here the CDR3 DNA reads TGTGCCAGCAGTAGCCTAGCGGGGTACGAGCAGTACTTC. This sequence encodes CASSSLAGYEQYF.